The TCR beta chain described here comes from a study of B cell selection in AIRE deficiency. Between the trimmed V and J ends, which lost 6 bases and 3 bases, there was a span of 17 bases. Germline CDR1 reads SQVTM; CDR2 reads ANQGSEA. The CDR3 has 14 residues. Sorting defined conventional CD4 T cells as CD4+CD127+. Method: immunoSEQ multiplex PCR; TCRdb's copy keeps in-frame clones and lacks some. The sample has 20,000 to 25,000 clones, around 97% seen once. The specimen was conventional CD4+ T cells sorted from PBMCs. This receptor was taken from a human donor with AIRE deficiency. The chain employs TRBV29-1 and TRBJ2-5, with D perhaps given as TRBD1 or TRBD2 (5 bases each). This CDR3 is CSVDSPWGKETQYF. DNA for the CDR3: TGCAGCGTGGACTCACCTTGGGGGAAAGAGACCCAGTACTTC.